The 11 T cell receptor beta chains listed next were all sequenced from one sample in a study of Ad26.COV2.S vaccination and SARS-CoV-2 variants. Stated treatment: 15 to 20 received Ad26.COV2.S at low or high dose, single or two shots; 5 received placebo; per-sample allocation not given. The investigators took samples on day 63 after the first vaccine or placebo injection. Sequenced by immunoSEQ multiplex PCR; TCRdb stores in-frame clones only, minus some. The table shows approximately 480,000 clones, with roughly 87% occurring only once. The material was peripheral blood, obtained in a trial of Ad26.COV2.S vaccine versus placebo. The origin of the receptors is a person aged 18-60 years who received the Ad26.COV2.S COVID-19 vaccine or a placebo.

This rearrangement joins TRBV5-4 to TRBJ2-1; a weak D match, TRBD1 (5 bases). CDR1 is SGHNT and CDR2 is YYREEE in the germline V gene (reference sequence). CDR3 length: 16 residues. Deletions cut 3 bases from V and 4 bases from J, with 17 bases between. CDR3 coding DNA: TGTGCCAGCAGCTGGGTTGCGGTGGGGCGATACAATGAGCAGTTCTTC. Translated, it gives CASSWVAVGRYNEQFF.

In nucleotides, the CDR3 is TGTGCCAGCAGCATAGCGGGAGCGGGGGAGACCCAGTACTTC. This sequence encodes CASSIAGAGETQYF. The chain has TRBV9 and TRBJ2-5, with TRBD2 identical over 9 bases. The V segment lost 4 bases and the J segment 5 bases; nucleotides outside the gene matches: 6. Per the germline V gene, CDR1 is SGDLS and CDR2 is YYNGEE. This CDR3 spans 14 amino acids.

The chain uses TRBV27 and TRBJ1-1, with D uncertain. CDR1 MNHEY and CDR2 SMNVEV come from the germline V gene (reference sequence). The CDR3 contains 14 residues. Trimming took 6 bases from V and 0 from J, leaving 11 bases between them. The CDR3 DNA sequence: TGTGCCAGCAGCCTAACTTACATGAACACTGAAGCTTTCTTT. Encoded protein: CASSLTYMNTEAFF.

CDR3 residues: CASSLEPRTGGNYGYTF. Written as DNA, the CDR3 is TGCGCCAGCAGCTTGGAGCCCCGGACAGGGGGTAACTATGGCTACACCTTC. The chain employs TRBV5-1 and TRBJ1-2; 10 positions agree with TRBD1. With 0 bases clipped from V and 1 base from J, the junction kept 6 bases outside the gene matches. This CDR3 is 17 amino acids long. Germline V gene sequence: CDR1 SGHRS, CDR2 YFSETQ.

The V and J genes are TRBV19 and TRBJ2-3, with a weak D call TRBD2 (6 bases). The CDR3 sequence is 13 residues long. In germline, CDR1 is LNHDA, CDR2 SQIVND (reference sequence). V lost 5 bases and J lost 5, with 11 bases in between. The CDR3 here is CASSPRGKDTQYF. The CDR3 region has the DNA TGTGCCAGTAGTCCCCGGGGGAAAGATACGCAGTATTTT.

In its sample, this clone was seen once. CDR3 coding DNA: TGTGCCAGCAGCTTAGGTAGTCTTAATTCGGAGACCCAGTACTTC. Protein product: CASSLGSLNSETQYF. The chain couples TRBV7-9 to TRBJ2-5, with D uncertain. V was cut by 1 base and J by 5 bases, with 14 bases left in between. The CDR3 loop spans 15 amino acids. Germline CDR1 and CDR2: SEHNR and FQNEAQ (reference sequence).

V is TRBV10-3 and J is TRBJ2-4, with 8 bases fitting TRBD2. Germline assignment: CDR1 ENHRY and CDR2 SYGVKD. CDR3 length equals 19 residues. J was trimmed by 3 bases and V by 6 bases; bases with no gene match: 19. The CDR3 region has the DNA TGTGCCATCAGCTCTGGGGGTGAGCGTAGCGGGATATTCAAAAACATTCAGTACTTC. Encoded protein: CAISSGGERSGIFKNIQYF.

The V gene is TRBV7-9, the J gene TRBJ1-6, with TRBD1 as a possible D gene (6 bases). CDR1 and CDR2 from the germline V gene are SEHNR and FQNEAQ (reference sequence). CDR3 length: 15 amino acids. Deletions cut 4 bases from V and 7 bases from J, with 14 bases between. CDR3 region: CASSSLGQTNSPLHF. The CDR3 DNA sequence: TGTGCCAGCAGCTCCCTCGGACAGACAAATTCACCCCTCCACTTT.

This chain links TRBV30 with TRBJ2-3; D may be TRBD2 (5 bases). V was clipped by 0 bases and J by 6 bases, with 10 bases between them. The CDR3 is 13 residues long. Looked up from germline, CDR1 is GTSNPN and CDR2 is SVGIG (reference sequence). The CDR3 coding sequence is TGTGCCTGGAGTGTACGTTCGGGGGATACGCAGTATTTT. Amino acids: CAWSVRSGDTQYF.

The chain couples TRBV7-2 to TRBJ2-1; D not certain. The germline V and J ends were trimmed by 1 base and 7 bases, with 17 bases remaining between them. The V gene's germline CDR1 is SGHTA and CDR2 FQGNSA. The CDR3 contains 16 residues. DNA of the CDR3: TGTGCCAGCAGCTTAGGGATTCTGCGGAGAGGTAATGAGCAGTTCTTC. Its translation: CASSLGILRRGNEQFF. The full variable domain, rest sourced from reference TRBV7-2 and TRBJ2-1, is GAGVSQSPSNKVTEKGKDVELRCDPISGHTALYWYRQSLGQGLEFLIYFQGNSAPDKSGLPSDRFSAERTGGSVSTLTIQRTQQEDSAVYLCASSLGILRRGNEQFFGPGTRLTVL.

The genes are TRBV7-2 and TRBJ2-1; TRBD2 might be the D (6 bases). Germline lookup yields CDR1 SGHTA and CDR2 FQGNSA. This CDR3 contains 16 residues. V was trimmed by 5 bases and J by 1 base, leaving 15 bases between them. The CDR3 DNA sequence: TGTGCCAGCAGCCCCGGGTCTAGCGTATCCTACAATGAGCAGTTCTTC. Protein: CASSPGSSVSYNEQFF.